This TCR beta chain stems from a study of T cells in tuberculosis. About the study: This South African cohort compared adolescents with or without latent tuberculosis against adults with active tuberculosis. Samples predate treatment or fall within its first 7 days.

The table came from immunoSEQ multiplex PCR; TCRdb's copy has only in-frame clones and leaves some out. In the table there are some 49,000 clones, around 96% of which are singletons. The time point here: new active TB diagnosis, blood taken before or within 7 days of starting treatment. V lost 6 bases and J lost 8; bases outside the gene matches: 8. There are 14 residues in the CDR3. CDR1 is LNHDA and CDR2 is SQIVND in the germline V gene (reference sequence). J is TRBJ2-1 and V is TRBV19; 9 bases line up with TRBD2. The TCR was taken from an adult with tuberculosis. The starting material was PBMCs, obtained at tuberculosis diagnosis. The CDR3 DNA reads TGTGCCAGTAGGAGGTCTAGCGGGACCTATGAGCAGTTCTTC. Translating it yields CASRRSSGTYEQFF.